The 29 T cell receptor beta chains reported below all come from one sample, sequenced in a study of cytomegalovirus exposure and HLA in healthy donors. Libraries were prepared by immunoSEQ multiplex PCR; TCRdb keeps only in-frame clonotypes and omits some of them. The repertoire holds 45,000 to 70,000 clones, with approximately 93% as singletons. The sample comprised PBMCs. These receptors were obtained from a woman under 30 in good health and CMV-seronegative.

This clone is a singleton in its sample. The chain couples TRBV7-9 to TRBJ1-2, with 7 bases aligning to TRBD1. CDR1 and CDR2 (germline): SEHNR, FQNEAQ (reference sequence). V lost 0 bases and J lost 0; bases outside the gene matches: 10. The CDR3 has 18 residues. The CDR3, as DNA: TGTGCCAGCAGCTTAGCACGGACTGGACAGGAGGCTAACTATGGCTACACCTTC. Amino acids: CASSLARTGQEANYGYTF.

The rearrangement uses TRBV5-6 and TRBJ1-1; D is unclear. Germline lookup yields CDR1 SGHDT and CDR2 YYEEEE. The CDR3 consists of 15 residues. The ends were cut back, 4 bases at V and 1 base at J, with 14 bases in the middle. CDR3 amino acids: CASSPRLGSNTEAFF. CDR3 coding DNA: TGTGCCAGCAGCCCCCGGTTGGGCTCGAACACTGAAGCTTTCTTT.

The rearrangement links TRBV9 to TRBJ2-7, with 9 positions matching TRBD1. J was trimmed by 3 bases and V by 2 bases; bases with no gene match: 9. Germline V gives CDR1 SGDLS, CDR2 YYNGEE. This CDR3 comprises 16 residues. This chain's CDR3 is CASSVGDRAVRYEQYF. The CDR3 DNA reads TGTGCCAGCAGCGTGGGGGACAGGGCGGTCCGCTACGAGCAGTACTTC.

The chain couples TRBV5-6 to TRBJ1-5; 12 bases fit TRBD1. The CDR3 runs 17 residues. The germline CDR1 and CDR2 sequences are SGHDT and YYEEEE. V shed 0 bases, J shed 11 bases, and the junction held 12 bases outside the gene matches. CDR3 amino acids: CASSLAGTGGTLEAQHF. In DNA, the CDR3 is TGTGCCAGCAGCTTGGCTGGGACAGGGGGCACCTTAGAAGCCCAGCATTTT.

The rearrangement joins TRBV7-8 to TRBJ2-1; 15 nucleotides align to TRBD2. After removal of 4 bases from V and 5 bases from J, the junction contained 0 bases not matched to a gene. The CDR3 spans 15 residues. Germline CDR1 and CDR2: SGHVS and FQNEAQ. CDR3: CASSWTSGRDNEQFF. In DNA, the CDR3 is TGTGCCAGCAGCTGGACTAGCGGGAGGGACAATGAGCAGTTCTTC.

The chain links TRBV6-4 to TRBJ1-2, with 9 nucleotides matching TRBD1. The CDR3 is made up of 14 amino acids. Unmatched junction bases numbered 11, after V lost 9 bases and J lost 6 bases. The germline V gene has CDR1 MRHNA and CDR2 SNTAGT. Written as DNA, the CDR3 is TGTGCCAGGGACAACGGGACAGGGATTAATGGCTACACCTTC. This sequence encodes CARDNGTGINGYTF.

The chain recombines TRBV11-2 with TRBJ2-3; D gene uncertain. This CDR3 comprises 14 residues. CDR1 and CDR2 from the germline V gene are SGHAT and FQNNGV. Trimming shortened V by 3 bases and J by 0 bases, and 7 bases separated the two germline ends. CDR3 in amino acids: CASSLLASTDTQYF. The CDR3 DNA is TGTGCCAGCAGCTTGTTGGCTAGCACAGATACGCAGTATTTT. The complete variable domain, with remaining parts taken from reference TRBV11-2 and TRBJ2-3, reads EAGVAQSPRYKIIEKRQSVAFWCNPISGHATLYWYQQILGQGPKLLIQFQNNGVVDDSQLPKDRFSAERLKGVDSTLKIQPAKLEDSAVYLCASSLLASTDTQYFGPGTRLTVL.

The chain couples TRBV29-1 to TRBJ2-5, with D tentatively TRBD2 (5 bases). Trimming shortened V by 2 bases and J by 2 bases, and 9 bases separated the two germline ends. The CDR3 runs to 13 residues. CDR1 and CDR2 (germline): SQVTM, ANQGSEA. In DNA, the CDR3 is TGCAGCGTTGAAATAGAGGGACAAGAGACCCAGTACTTC. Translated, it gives CSVEIEGQETQYF.

The CDR3 loop reads CAISTDSNNSPLHF. The CDR3 DNA is TGTGCCATCAGTACCGACAGCAACAATTCACCCCTCCACTTT. The gene calls are TRBV10-3 and TRBJ1-6; possible D gene TRBD1, 5 bases. CDR1 and CDR2 (germline): ENHRY, SYGVKD. CDR3 length equals 14 residues. With 5 bases removed from V and 7 bases from J, the gap between germline ends came to 12 bases.

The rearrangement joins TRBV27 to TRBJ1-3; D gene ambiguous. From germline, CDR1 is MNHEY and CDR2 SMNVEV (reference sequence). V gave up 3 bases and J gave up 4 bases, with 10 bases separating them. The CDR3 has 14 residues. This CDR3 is CASSFAGEGNTIYF. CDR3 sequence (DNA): TGTGCCAGCAGTTTCGCCGGGGAAGGAAACACCATATATTTT.

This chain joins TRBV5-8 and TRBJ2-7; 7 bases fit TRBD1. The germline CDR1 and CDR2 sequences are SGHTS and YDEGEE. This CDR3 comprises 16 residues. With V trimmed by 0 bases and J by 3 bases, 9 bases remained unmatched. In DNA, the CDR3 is TGTGCCAGCAGCTTGGCCCTGTCGGGGACAGTCTACGAGCAGTACTTC. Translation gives CASSLALSGTVYEQYF.

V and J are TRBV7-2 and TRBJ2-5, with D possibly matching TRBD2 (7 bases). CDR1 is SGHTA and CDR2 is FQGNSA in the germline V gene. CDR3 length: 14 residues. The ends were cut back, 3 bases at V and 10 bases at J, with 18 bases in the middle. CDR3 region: CASSFGRGQGDQYF. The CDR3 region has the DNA TGTGCCAGCAGCTTTGGGCGGGGGCAAGGGGACCAGTACTTC.

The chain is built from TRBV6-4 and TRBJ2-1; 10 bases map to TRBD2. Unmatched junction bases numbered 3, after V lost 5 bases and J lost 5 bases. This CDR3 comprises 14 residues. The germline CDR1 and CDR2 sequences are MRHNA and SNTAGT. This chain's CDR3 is CASSPSGGHNEQFF. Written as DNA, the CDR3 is TGTGCCAGCAGTCCTAGCGGGGGCCACAATGAGCAGTTCTTC.

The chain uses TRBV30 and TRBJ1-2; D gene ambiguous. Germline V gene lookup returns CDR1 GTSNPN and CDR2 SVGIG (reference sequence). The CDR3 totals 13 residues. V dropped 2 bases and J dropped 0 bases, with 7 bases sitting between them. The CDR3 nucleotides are TGTGCCTGGAGTTCCGGTTCTAACTATGGCTACACCTTC. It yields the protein CAWSSGSNYGYTF.

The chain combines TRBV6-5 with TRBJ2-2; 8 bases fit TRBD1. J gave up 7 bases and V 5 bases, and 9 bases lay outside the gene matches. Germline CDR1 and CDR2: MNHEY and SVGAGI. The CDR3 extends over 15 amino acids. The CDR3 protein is CASSRPKDRGGELFF. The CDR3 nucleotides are TGTGCCAGCAGTAGGCCCAAAGACAGGGGCGGGGAGCTGTTTTTT.

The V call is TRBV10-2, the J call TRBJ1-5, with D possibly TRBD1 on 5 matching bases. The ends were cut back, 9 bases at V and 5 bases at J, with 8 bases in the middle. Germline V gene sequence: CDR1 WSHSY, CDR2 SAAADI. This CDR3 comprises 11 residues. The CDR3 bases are TGCGCCAGTGGACAAGATCAGCCCCAGCATTTT. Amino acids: CASGQDQPQHF.

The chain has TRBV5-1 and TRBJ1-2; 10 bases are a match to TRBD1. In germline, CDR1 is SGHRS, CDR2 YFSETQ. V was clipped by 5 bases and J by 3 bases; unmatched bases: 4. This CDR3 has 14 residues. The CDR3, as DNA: TGCGCCAGCAGATCCGGGACAGGGGACTATGGCTACACCTTC. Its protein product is CASRSGTGDYGYTF.

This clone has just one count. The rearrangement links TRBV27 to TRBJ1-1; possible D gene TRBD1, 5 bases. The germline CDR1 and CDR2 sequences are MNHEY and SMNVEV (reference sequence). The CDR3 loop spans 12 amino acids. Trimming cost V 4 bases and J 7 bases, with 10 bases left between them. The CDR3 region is CASSSTGSEAFF. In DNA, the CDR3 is TGTGCCAGCAGTTCCACAGGAAGTGAAGCTTTCTTT.

CDR3 coding DNA: TGCAGCGTTTGCTCAGGGCGACATACAACTAACTATGGCTACACCTTC. This sequence encodes CSVCSGRHTTNYGYTF. This sequence joins TRBV29-1 and TRBJ1-2, with D possibly TRBD1 on 5 matching bases. V was shortened by 5 bases and J by 0 bases, with 19 bases between the two germline ends. This CDR3 has 16 amino acids. Germline V lookup: CDR1 SQVTM, CDR2 ANQGSEA.

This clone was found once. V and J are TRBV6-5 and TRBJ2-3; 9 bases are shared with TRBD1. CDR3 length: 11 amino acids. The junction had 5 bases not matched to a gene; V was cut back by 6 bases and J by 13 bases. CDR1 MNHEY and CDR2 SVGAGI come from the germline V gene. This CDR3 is CASSGTGLKYF. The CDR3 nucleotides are TGTGCCAGCAGCGGGACAGGGCTTAAGTATTTT.

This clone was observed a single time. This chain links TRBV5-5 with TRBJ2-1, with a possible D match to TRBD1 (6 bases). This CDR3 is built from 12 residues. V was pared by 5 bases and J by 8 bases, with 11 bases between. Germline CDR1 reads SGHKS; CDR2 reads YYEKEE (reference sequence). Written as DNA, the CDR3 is TGTGCCAGCAGTTTCGAGGGGGATGAGCAGTTCTTC. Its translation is CASSFEGDEQFF. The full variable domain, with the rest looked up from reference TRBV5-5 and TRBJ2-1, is DAGVTQSPTHLIKTRGQQVTLRCSPISGHKSVSWYQQVLGQGPQFIFQYYEKEERGRGNFPDRFSARQFPNYSSELNVNALLLGDSALYLCASSFEGDEQFFGPGTRLTVL.

CDR3 nucleotides: TGTGCCAGCAGCTCCGCGACAGGGCCCAAATACGAGCAGTACGTC. Residues: CASSSATGPKYEQYV. V gene TRBV7-9 combines with J gene TRBJ2-7, with 7 bases matching TRBD1. Trimming removed 4 bases from V and 4 bases from J; junction bases left unmatched: 10. The CDR3 covers 15 residues. Germline CDR1 reads SEHNR; CDR2 reads FQNEAQ (reference sequence).

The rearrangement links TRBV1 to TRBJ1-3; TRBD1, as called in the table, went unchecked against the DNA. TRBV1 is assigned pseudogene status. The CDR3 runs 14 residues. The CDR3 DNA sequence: TGCACCAGCAGCCCTACAGACTCTGGAAACACCATATATTTT. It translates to CTSSPTDSGNTIYF.

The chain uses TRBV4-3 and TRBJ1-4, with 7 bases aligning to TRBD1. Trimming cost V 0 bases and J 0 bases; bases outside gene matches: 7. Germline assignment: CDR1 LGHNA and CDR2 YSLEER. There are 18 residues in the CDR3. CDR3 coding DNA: TGCGCCAGCAGCCAAGAGACAGGGAGTGCAGCAACTAATGAAAAACTGTTTTTT. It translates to CASSQETGSAATNEKLFF.

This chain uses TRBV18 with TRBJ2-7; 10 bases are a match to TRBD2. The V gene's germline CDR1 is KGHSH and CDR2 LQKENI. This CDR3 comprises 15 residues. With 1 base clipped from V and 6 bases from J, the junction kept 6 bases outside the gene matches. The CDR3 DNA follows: TGTGCCAGCTCACCACAGGGACTAGCGAAGGGCGAGCAGTACGTC. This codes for CASSPQGLAKGEQYV.

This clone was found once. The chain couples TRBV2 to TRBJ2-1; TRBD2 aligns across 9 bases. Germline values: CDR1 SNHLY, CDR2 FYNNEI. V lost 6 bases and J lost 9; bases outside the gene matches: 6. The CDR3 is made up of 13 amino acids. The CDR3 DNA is TGTGCCAGCAGGGGCCTAGCGGGGAGTGAGCAGTTCTTC. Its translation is CASRGLAGSEQFF.

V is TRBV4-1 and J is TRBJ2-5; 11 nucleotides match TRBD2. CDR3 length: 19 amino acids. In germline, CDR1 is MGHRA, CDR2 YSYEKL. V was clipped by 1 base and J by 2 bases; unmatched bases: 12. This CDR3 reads CASSQGDFGGTSGQETQYF. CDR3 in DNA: TGCGCCAGCAGCCAAGGGGACTTTGGCGGGACTAGCGGTCAAGAGACCCAGTACTTC.

CDR3 sequence reads: CASSYSGTGHYEQYF. The CDR3 nucleotides read TGTGCCAGCAGTTACTCGGGGACAGGGCACTACGAGCAGTACTTC. This chain links TRBV6-5 with TRBJ2-7; TRBD1 matches at 9 bases. Germline-derived CDR1 and CDR2 are MNHEY and SVGAGI. The CDR3 runs to 15 residues. The V and J ends lost 0 bases and 3 bases, in that order; junction bases with no gene match: 3.

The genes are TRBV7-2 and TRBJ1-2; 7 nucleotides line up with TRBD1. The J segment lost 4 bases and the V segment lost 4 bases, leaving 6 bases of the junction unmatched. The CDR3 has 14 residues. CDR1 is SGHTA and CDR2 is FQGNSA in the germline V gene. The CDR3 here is CASSSTGQAYGYTF. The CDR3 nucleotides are TGTGCCAGCAGCTCTACCGGACAGGCCTATGGCTACACCTTC.